A selection of T cell receptor beta chains follows, all from one sample in a study of regulatory T cells in long-lasting Graves disease. TCRdb used MiXCR to reprocess the multiplex PCR reads, holding one entry per CDR3 protein. The sample yields 410,000 or so distinct CDR3 sequences, just under 15% seen once. This sample also belongs to another study, concerning T cells in Graves' hyperthyroidism and ophthalmopathy.

The source was peripheral blood mononuclear cells (PBMCs), collected at new diagnosis, from a patient treated with antithyroid drugs. The receptor set was obtained from a woman aged 25 to 45 with Graves disease. Both conserved end residues are part of each CDR3. Fields, in order: D gene, clone size, J gene, V gene, CDR3 protein, CDR3 DNA. The D gene is left open where the match is weak. Clone size is stated in some rows and not others, as once, few, many or a class when expanded.

D gene: .
clone size: .
J gene: TRBJ1-2
V gene: TRBV12-3/TRBV12-4
CDR3 protein: CASSLRSGTLYGYTF
CDR3 DNA: TGTGCCAGCAGCCTTCGCAGTGGGACTCTGTATGGCTACACCTTC

D gene: .
clone size: .
J gene: TRBJ1-4
V gene: TRBV6-1
CDR3 protein: CASRTRGGRGEKLFF
CDR3 DNA: TGTGCCAGCAGGACCCGGGGGGGCAGGGGCGAAAAACTGTTTTTT

D gene: .
clone size: few
J gene: TRBJ2-7
V gene: TRBV6-1
CDR3 protein: CASSGEIYSYEQYF
CDR3 DNA: TGTGCCAGCAGTGGGGAAATTTACTCCTACGAGCAGTACTTC

D gene: TRBD2
clone size: few
J gene: TRBJ2-7
V gene: TRBV3-1
CDR3 protein: CASSQVLSGSYPYF
CDR3 DNA: TGTGCCAGCAGCCAAGTGCTTAGCGGGAGTTACCCGTACTTC

D gene: .
clone size: .
J gene: TRBJ1-6
V gene: TRBV5-6
CDR3 protein: CASTRPGSNSPLHF
CDR3 DNA: TGTGCCAGCACCCGTCCGGGGTCTAATTCACCCCTCCACTTT

D gene: TRBD2
clone size: .
J gene: TRBJ2-7
V gene: TRBV5-6
CDR3 protein: CASSPPGLASEQYF
CDR3 DNA: TGTGCCAGCAGCCCACCGGGACTAGCGAGTGAGCAGTACTTC

D gene: .
clone size: few
J gene: TRBJ2-5
V gene: TRBV6-1
CDR3 protein: CASTRWALPQETQCF
CDR3 DNA: TGTGCCAGCACCCGGTGGGCCCTGCCCCAAGAGACCCAGTGCTTC

D gene: .
clone size: many
J gene: TRBJ1-2
V gene: TRBV2
CDR3 protein: CASTDGPIKNAF
CDR3 DNA: TGTGCCAGCACCGATGGGCCGATCAAGAACGCCTTC

D gene: .
clone size: many
J gene: TRBJ2-5
V gene: TRBV11-2
CDR3 protein: CASSVGEMGGETQYF
CDR3 DNA: TGTGCCAGCAGCGTCGGTGAGATGGGCGGAGAGACCCAGTACTTC

D gene: TRBD1
clone size: .
J gene: TRBJ1-1
V gene: TRBV5-1
CDR3 protein: CASYGGQSYTEAFF
CDR3 DNA: TGCGCCAGTTATGGGGGACAGTCATACACTGAAGCTTTCTTT

D gene: .
clone size: few
J gene: TRBJ1-1
V gene: TRBV5-1
CDR3 protein: CASRGPGEASTEAFF
CDR3 DNA: TGCGCCAGCAGGGGTCCAGGGGAGGCGAGCACTGAAGCTTTCTTT

D gene: .
clone size: .
J gene: TRBJ2-3
V gene: TRBV6-2/TRBV6-3
CDR3 protein: CASSPRGASGTDTQYF
CDR3 DNA: TGTGCCAGCAGTCCTCGGGGGGCGAGTGGGACAGATACGCAGTATTTT

D gene: .
clone size: .
J gene: TRBJ1-5
V gene: TRBV6-5
CDR3 protein: CASSYPGSHQPQHF
CDR3 DNA: TGTGCCAGCAGTTACCCAGGGAGTCATCAGCCCCAGCATTTT

D gene: TRBD2
clone size: many
J gene: TRBJ2-3
V gene: TRBV30
CDR3 protein: CASAGAVADTQYF
CDR3 DNA: TGTGCCTCCGCGGGAGCTGTCGCAGATACGCAGTATTTT

D gene: .
clone size: many
J gene: TRBJ2-2
V gene: TRBV2
CDR3 protein: CASARQTITGELFF
CDR3 DNA: TGTGCCAGCGCAAGACAAACTATTACCGGGGAGCTGTTTTTT

D gene: .
clone size: many
J gene: TRBJ1-1
V gene: TRBV30
CDR3 protein: CAWSVGANTEAFF
CDR3 DNA: TGTGCCTGGAGTGTGGGGGCGAACACTGAAGCTTTCTTT

D gene: .
clone size: few
J gene: TRBJ2-1
V gene: TRBV20-1
CDR3 protein: CSASGPIAYNEQFF
CDR3 DNA: TGCAGTGCTAGTGGACCAATCGCCTACAATGAGCAGTTCTTC

D gene: TRBD2
clone size: few
J gene: TRBJ2-3
V gene: TRBV5-1
CDR3 protein: CASSLGLAGGVDTQYF
CDR3 DNA: TGCGCCAGCAGCTTGGGCCTAGCGGGAGGTGTGGATACGCAGTATTTT

D gene: .
clone size: few
J gene: TRBJ2-3
V gene: TRBV6-2/TRBV6-3
CDR3 protein: CASGWDTQYF
CDR3 DNA: TGTGCCAGCGGCTGGGATACGCAGTATTTT

D gene: .
clone size: many
J gene: TRBJ2-7
V gene: TRBV11-2
CDR3 protein: CASSVAGSGPQSYEQYF
CDR3 DNA: TGTGCCAGCAGCGTGGCCGGTAGCGGACCTCAGTCGTACGAGCAGTACTTC

D gene: .
clone size: many
J gene: TRBJ2-3
V gene: TRBV7-2
CDR3 protein: CASSLEASTDTQYF
CDR3 DNA: TGTGCCAGCAGCTTAGAGGCCTCCACAGATACGCAGTATTTT

D gene: TRBD2
clone size: few
J gene: TRBJ2-1
V gene: TRBV5-6
CDR3 protein: CASSPLALASEEEQFF
CDR3 DNA: TGTGCCAGCAGCCCACTAGCGCTAGCCTCAGAGGAGGAGCAGTTCTTC

D gene: .
clone size: .
J gene: TRBJ2-3
V gene: TRBV4-2
CDR3 protein: CASSPQPTDTQYF
CDR3 DNA: TGTGCCAGCAGCCCGCAACCCACAGATACGCAGTATTTT

D gene: .
clone size: many
J gene: TRBJ1-1
V gene: TRBV7-9
CDR3 protein: CASSRLKSMNTEAFF
CDR3 DNA: TGTGCCAGCAGCCGCCTGAAGTCCATGAACACTGAAGCTTTCTTT

D gene: TRBD2
clone size: .
J gene: TRBJ2-7
V gene: TRBV24-1
CDR3 protein: CAPMATSGRLPYEQYF
CDR3 DNA: TGTGCCCCAATGGCGACTAGCGGGAGGTTACCCTACGAGCAGTACTTC

D gene: .
clone size: few
J gene: TRBJ1-6
V gene: TRBV12-3/TRBV12-4
CDR3 protein: CASSLQGGNSPLHF
CDR3 DNA: TGTGCCAGCAGTTTACAGGGAGGTAATTCACCCCTCCACTTT

D gene: .
clone size: many
J gene: TRBJ1-2
V gene: TRBV13
CDR3 protein: CASSLGDKIKGNGYTF
CDR3 DNA: TGTGCCAGCAGCTTAGGGGATAAAATCAAGGGTAATGGCTACACCTTC

D gene: .
clone size: .
J gene: TRBJ2-6
V gene: TRBV4-1
CDR3 protein: CASSQSSSGANVLTF
CDR3 DNA: TGCGCCAGCAGCCAAAGTTCCTCTGGGGCCAACGTCCTGACTTTC

D gene: .
clone size: many
J gene: TRBJ2-7
V gene: TRBV5-1
CDR3 protein: CASSTEGNSYEQYF
CDR3 DNA: TGCGCCAGCAGCACGGAGGGGAACTCCTACGAGCAGTACTTC

D gene: .
clone size: many
J gene: TRBJ1-1
V gene: TRBV15
CDR3 protein: CATSRDRGNTEAFF
CDR3 DNA: TGTGCCACCAGCAGAGATAGGGGGAACACTGAAGCTTTCTTT

D gene: .
clone size: many
J gene: TRBJ1-2
V gene: TRBV30
CDR3 protein: CAWSVQYGYTF
CDR3 DNA: TGTGCCTGGAGTGTGCAGTATGGCTACACCTTC

D gene: .
clone size: .
J gene: TRBJ2-1
V gene: TRBV3-1
CDR3 protein: CASSQWGRQAYNEQFF
CDR3 DNA: TGTGCCAGCAGCCAATGGGGGCGACAAGCCTACAATGAGCAGTTCTTC

D gene: .
clone size: few
J gene: TRBJ2-1
V gene: TRBV9
CDR3 protein: CASSVGKIYNEEQFF
CDR3 DNA: TGTGCCAGCAGCGTAGGGAAAATATACAATGAAGAGCAGTTCTTC

D gene: .
clone size: .
J gene: TRBJ2-1
V gene: TRBV19
CDR3 protein: CASSPRPGYNEQFF
CDR3 DNA: TGTGCCAGTAGTCCCAGACCGGGTTACAATGAGCAGTTCTTC

D gene: .
clone size: many
J gene: TRBJ1-2
V gene: TRBV20-1
CDR3 protein: CSARPTGSYGYTF
CDR3 DNA: TGCAGTGCTAGGCCTACAGGGAGCTATGGCTACACCTTC

D gene: .
clone size: many
J gene: TRBJ1-5
V gene: TRBV28
CDR3 protein: CASNLDPGLSQPQHF
CDR3 DNA: TGTGCCAGCAACCTTGATCCGGGGCTGAGTCAGCCCCAGCATTTT

D gene: TRBD1
clone size: many
J gene: TRBJ2-7
V gene: TRBV11-2
CDR3 protein: CASSFPRTGRGYEQYF
CDR3 DNA: TGTGCCAGCAGCTTCCCACGGACAGGGCGTGGGTACGAGCAGTACTTC

D gene: TRBD1
clone size: few
J gene: TRBJ1-5
V gene: TRBV2
CDR3 protein: CASSPGQVPNQPQHF
CDR3 DNA: TGTGCCAGCAGCCCCGGACAGGTCCCCAATCAGCCCCAGCATTTT

D gene: TRBD2
clone size: .
J gene: TRBJ2-2
V gene: TRBV7-8
CDR3 protein: CASSSPTSGGNTGELFF
CDR3 DNA: TGTGCCAGCAGCTCCCCGACTAGCGGAGGTAACACCGGGGAGCTGTTTTTT

D gene: TRBD1
clone size: few
J gene: TRBJ2-2
V gene: TRBV6-1
CDR3 protein: CASRGQLNTGELFF
CDR3 DNA: TGTGCCAGCAGGGGACAGCTGAACACCGGGGAGCTGTTTTTT

D gene: .
clone size: .
J gene: TRBJ1-5
V gene: TRBV6-9
CDR3 protein: CASSYTPTGNYNQPQHF
CDR3 DNA: TGTGCCAGCAGTTACACCCCTACAGGGAACTACAATCAGCCCCAGCATTTT

D gene: .
clone size: few
J gene: TRBJ2-5
V gene: TRBV19
CDR3 protein: CASSPGLSWETQYF
CDR3 DNA: TGTGCCAGTTCTCCGGGACTCAGCTGGGAGACCCAGTACTTC

D gene: .
clone size: many
J gene: TRBJ1-1
V gene: TRBV3-1
CDR3 protein: CASSQGRNLNTEAFF
CDR3 DNA: TGTGCCAGCAGCCAAGGACGGAATTTGAACACTGAAGCTTTCTTT